This T cell receptor (beta chain) appears in the sequencing data of a study of T cell changes during pregnancy in multiple sclerosis (dated by TCRdb to the late 2010s). The study in broad terms: In women with multiple sclerosis, the researchers looked at how the T cell repertoire shifted as pregnancy progressed.

Libraries were made using the immunoSEQ multiplex PCR assay. The clones in this table, taken by TCRdb from immuneACCESS, are in-frame only. Not every clone is retained; where verified, under half of the shortfall comes from an unresolved V gene, and the cause of the rest is unknown. For this sample there are approximately 22,000 clones; more than 75% appear just once. The top ten clonotypes cover about 0.7% of the sample. From the cysteine up to the phenylalanine, the CDR3 has a length of 14 residues. The DNA shown is the 42-base CDR3, in frame from base 1. The junction shows trimming of 5 bases on V and 5 bases on J, and the gene matches do not reach 4 bases of it. In the germline V gene, CDR1 corresponds to MNHEY and CDR2 to SVGAGI. Worth noting for this clone: Its antigen is currently not known. One base away there is no much larger clone; base qualities are not given.

This sample comprised CD4+ T cells from peripheral blood mononuclear cells, obtained in the first trimester of pregnancy. The clonotype comes from a female donor in good health, enrolled as a control in a pregnancy study. Recombination joined TRBV6-5 with TRBJ1-2, and 11 bases in between align with TRBD1. The encoded CDR3 is CASSGQGASYGYTF. At the DNA level, the sequence is TGTGCCAGCAGTGGACAGGGGGCATCGTATGGCTACACCTTC.